Described below is a single TCR beta chain sequence and its context. The target antigen is unknown. CDR1 MNHEY and CDR2 SVGAGI come from the germline V gene. This CDR3 has 15 amino acids. With 4 bases clipped from V and 2 bases from J, the junction kept 3 bases outside the gene matches. The PCR ran on 60 Vbeta and 13 Jbeta primers. TCRdb's copy holds only in-frame clones and misses some; the assay was immunoSEQ multiplex PCR. In the table there are around 98,000 clones, roughly 70% of which are singletons. These data come from a study of cytomegalovirus exposure and HLA in healthy donors. Findings and limits, study-wide: Most TCR beta V segments were productive about 90% or about 30% of the time in an earlier analysis. HLA alleles showed associations with 15,000 to 20,000 TCR beta sequences in a later analysis, at a 0.05 false discovery rate. With high specificity and sensitivity, the classifier reportedly diagnosed cytomegalovirus status.

The sequenced material came from PBMCs. This chain joins TRBV6-5 and TRBJ2-7, with 12 positions matching TRBD2. This TCR came from a man aged 50 or older in good health and CMV-seronegative. The CDR3 DNA reads as TGTGCCAGCAGTTCGACTAGCGGGGGTACCTACGAGCAGTACTTC. It specifies CASSSTSGGTYEQYF.